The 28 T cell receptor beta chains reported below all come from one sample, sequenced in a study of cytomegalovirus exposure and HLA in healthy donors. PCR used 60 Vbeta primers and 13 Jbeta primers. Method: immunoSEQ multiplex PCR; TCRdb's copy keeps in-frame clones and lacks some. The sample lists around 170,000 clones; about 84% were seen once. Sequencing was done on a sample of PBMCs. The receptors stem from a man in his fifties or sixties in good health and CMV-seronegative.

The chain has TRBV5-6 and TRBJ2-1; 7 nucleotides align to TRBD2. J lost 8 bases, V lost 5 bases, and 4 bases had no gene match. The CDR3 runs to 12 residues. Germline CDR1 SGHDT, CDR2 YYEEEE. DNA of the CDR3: TGTGCCAGCAGACAAGCGGGGTATGAGCAGTTCTTC. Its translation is CASRQAGYEQFF.

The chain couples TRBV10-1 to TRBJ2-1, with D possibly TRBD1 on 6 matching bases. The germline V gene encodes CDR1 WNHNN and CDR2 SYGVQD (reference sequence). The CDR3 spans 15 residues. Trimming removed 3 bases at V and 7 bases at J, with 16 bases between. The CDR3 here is CASSDVQGLKNEQFF. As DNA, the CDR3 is TGCGCCAGCAGTGACGTACAGGGATTGAAAAATGAGCAGTTCTTC.

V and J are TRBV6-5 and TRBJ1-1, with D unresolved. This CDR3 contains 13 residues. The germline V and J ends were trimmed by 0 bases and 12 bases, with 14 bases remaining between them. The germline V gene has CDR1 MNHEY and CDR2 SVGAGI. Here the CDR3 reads CASSYSREGGTFF. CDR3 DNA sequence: TGTGCCAGCAGTTACTCGAGGGAAGGTGGTACTTTCTTT.

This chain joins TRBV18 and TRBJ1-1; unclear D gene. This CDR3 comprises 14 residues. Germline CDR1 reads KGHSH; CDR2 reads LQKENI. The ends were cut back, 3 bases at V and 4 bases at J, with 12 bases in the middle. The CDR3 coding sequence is TGTGCCAGCTCACCCTTTGAAGCGCGCACTGAAGCTTTCTTT. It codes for CASSPFEARTEAFF.

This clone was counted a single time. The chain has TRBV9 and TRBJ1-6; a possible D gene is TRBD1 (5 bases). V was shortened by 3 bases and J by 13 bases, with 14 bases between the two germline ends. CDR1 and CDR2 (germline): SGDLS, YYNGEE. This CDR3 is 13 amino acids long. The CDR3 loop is CASSGGPGGPLHF. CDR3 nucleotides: TGTGCCAGCAGCGGGGGACCGGGGGGTCCCCTCCACTTT. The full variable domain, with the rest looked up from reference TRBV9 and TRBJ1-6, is DSGVTQTPKHLITATGQRVTLRCSPRSGDLSVYWYQQSLDQGLQFLIQYYNGEERAKGNILERFSAQQFPDLHSELNLSSLELGDSALYFCASSGGPGGPLHFGNGTRLTVT.

CDR3 amino acids: CASSQDRGLPQETQYF. CDR3 sequence (DNA): TGTGCCAGCAGCCAGGACAGGGGGCTCCCCCAAGAGACCCAGTACTTC. The rearrangement joins TRBV5-6 to TRBJ2-5, with TRBD1 matching over 11 bases. The CDR3 extends over 16 amino acids. Germline CDR1 SGHDT, CDR2 YYEEEE. V trimming: 4 bases; J trimming: 1 base; junction bases outside the gene matches: 6. The variable domain in full, completed from reference TRBV5-6 and TRBJ2-5, reads DAGVTQSPTHLIKTRGQQVTLRCSPKSGHDTVSWYQQALGQGPQFIFQYYEEEERQRGNFPDRFSGHQFPNYSSELNVNALLLGDSALYLCASSQDRGLPQETQYFGPGTRLLVL.

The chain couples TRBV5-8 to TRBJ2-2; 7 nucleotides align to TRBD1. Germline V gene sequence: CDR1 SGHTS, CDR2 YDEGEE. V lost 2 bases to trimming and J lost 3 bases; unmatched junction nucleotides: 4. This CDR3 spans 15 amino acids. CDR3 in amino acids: CASSFRQGHTGELFF. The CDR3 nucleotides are TGTGCCAGCAGCTTTAGACAGGGTCACACCGGGGAGCTGTTTTTT.

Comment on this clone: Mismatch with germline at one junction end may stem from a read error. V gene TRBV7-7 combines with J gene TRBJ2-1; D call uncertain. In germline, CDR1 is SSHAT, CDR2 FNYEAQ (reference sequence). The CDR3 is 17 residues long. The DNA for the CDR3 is TGTGCTAGCAGCCCCAGAGGCGGCCGGCCGCCATACAATGAGCAGTTCTTC. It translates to CASSPRGGRPPYNEQFF.

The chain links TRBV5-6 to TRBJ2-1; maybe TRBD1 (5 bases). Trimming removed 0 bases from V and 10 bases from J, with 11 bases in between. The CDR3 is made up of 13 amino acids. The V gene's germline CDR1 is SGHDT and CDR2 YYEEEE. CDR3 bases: TGTGCCAGCAGCTTGGACCTACAGGTAGAGCAGTTCTTC. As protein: CASSLDLQVEQFF. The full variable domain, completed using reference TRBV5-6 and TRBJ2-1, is DAGVTQSPTHLIKTRGQQVTLRCSPKSGHDTVSWYQQALGQGPQFIFQYYEEEERQRGNFPDRFSGHQFPNYSSELNVNALLLGDSALYLCASSLDLQVEQFFGPGTRLTVL.

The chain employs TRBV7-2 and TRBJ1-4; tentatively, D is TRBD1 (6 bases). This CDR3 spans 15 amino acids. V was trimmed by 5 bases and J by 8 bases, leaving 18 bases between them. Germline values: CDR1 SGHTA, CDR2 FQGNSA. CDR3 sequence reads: CASSPWGTSLEKLFF. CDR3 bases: TGTGCCAGCAGCCCTTGGGGGACATCCCTCGAAAAACTGTTTTTT.

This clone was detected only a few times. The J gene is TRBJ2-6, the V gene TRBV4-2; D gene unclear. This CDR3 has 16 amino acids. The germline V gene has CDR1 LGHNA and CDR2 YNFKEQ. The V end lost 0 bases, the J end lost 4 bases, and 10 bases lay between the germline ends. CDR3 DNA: TGTGCCAGCAGCCAAGATCTCGGGTCCGGGGCCAACGTCCTGACTTTC. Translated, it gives CASSQDLGSGANVLTF.

CDR3 residues: CASKPKAGGHQETQYF. CDR3 nucleotide sequence: TGTGCCAGCAAACCGAAAGCGGGGGGACACCAAGAGACCCAGTACTTC. This chain connects TRBV5-4 to TRBJ2-5, with 9 positions matching TRBD2. Germline V gene lookup returns CDR1 SGHNT and CDR2 YYREEE (reference sequence). The length of the CDR3 is 16 residues. J lost 0 bases, V lost 6 bases, and 9 bases had no gene match. The variable domain in full, with the rest retrieved from reference TRBV5-4 and TRBJ2-5, is ETGVTQSPTHLIKTRGQQVTLRCSSQSGHNTVSWYQQALGQGPQFIFQYYREEENGRGNFPPRFSGLQFPNYSSELNVNALELDDSALYLCASKPKAGGHQETQYFGPGTRLLVL.

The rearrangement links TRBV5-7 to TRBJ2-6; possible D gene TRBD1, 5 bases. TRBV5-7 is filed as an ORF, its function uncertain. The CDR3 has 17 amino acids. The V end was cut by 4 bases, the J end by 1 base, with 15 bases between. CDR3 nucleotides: TGTGCCAGCAGCCTGACAGCCCCATGGTCTGGGGCCAACGTCCTGACTTTC. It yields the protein CASSLTAPWSGANVLTF.

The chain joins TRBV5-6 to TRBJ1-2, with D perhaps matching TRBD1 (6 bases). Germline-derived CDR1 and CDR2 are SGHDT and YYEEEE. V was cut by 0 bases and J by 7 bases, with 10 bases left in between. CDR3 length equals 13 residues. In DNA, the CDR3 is TGTGCCAGCAGCTTGGCCGGACAGTCTGGCTACACCTTC. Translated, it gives CASSLAGQSGYTF.

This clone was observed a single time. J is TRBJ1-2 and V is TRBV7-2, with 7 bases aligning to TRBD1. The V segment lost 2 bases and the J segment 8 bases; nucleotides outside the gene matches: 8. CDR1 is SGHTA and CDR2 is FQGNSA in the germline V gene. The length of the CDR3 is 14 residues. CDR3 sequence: CASSLLQGGEGYTF. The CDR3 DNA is TGTGCCAGCAGCTTATTGCAGGGGGGAGAAGGCTACACCTTC. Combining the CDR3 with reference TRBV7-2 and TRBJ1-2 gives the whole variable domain GAGVSQSPSNKVTEKGKDVELRCDPISGHTALYWYRQSLGQGLEFLIYFQGNSAPDKSGLPSDRFSAERTGGSVSTLTIQRTQQEDSAVYLCASSLLQGGEGYTFGSGTRLTVV.

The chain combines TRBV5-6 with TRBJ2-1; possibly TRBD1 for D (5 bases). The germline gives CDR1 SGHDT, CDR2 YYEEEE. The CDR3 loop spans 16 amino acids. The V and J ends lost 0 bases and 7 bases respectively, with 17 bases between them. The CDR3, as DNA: TGTGCCAGCAGCTTGGGCCGACAGCGAGGTGGGAATGAGCAGTTCTTC. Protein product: CASSLGRQRGGNEQFF.

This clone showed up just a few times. The CDR3 bases are TGCGCCAGCAGCGGAATTGACAGGGGTAGGTACGAGCAGTACTTC. It translates to CASSGIDRGRYEQYF. The J gene is TRBJ2-7, the V gene TRBV5-1; 8 bases map to TRBD1. The germline CDR1 and CDR2 sequences are SGHRS and YFSETQ. There are 15 residues in the CDR3. After removal of 4 bases from V and 4 bases from J, the junction contained 10 bases not matched to a gene.

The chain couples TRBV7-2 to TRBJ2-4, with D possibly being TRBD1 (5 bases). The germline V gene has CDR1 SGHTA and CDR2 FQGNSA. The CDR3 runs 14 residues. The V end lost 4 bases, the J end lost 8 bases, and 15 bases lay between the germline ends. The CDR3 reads CASSSLGATDIQYF. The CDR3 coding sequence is TGTGCCAGCAGCTCTCTTGGGGCAACCGACATTCAGTACTTC.

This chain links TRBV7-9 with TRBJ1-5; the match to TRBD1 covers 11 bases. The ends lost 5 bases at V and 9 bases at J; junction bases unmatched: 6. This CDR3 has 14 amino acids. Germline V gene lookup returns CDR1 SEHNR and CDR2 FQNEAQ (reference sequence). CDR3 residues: CASSQGQGVMPQHF. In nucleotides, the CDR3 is TGTGCCAGCAGCCAGGGACAGGGGGTGATGCCCCAGCATTTT.

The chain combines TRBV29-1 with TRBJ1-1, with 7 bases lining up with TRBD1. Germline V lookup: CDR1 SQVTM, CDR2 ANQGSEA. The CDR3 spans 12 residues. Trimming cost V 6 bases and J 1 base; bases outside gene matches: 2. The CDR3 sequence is CSVTGENTEAFF. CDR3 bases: TGCAGCGTAACAGGGGAGAACACTGAAGCTTTCTTT. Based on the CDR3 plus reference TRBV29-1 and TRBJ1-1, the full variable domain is SAVISQKPSRDICQRGTSLTIQCQVDSQVTMMFWYRQQPGQSLTLIATANQGSEATYESGFVIDKFPISRPNLTFSTLTVSNMSPEDSSIYLCSVTGENTEAFFGQGTRLTVV.

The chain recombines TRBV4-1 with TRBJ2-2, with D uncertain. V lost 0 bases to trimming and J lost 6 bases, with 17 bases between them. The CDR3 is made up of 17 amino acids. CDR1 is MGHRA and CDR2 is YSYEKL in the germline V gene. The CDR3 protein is CASSQDLPARWAGELFF. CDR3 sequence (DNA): TGCGCCAGCAGCCAAGATCTCCCGGCCAGGTGGGCCGGGGAGCTGTTTTTT.

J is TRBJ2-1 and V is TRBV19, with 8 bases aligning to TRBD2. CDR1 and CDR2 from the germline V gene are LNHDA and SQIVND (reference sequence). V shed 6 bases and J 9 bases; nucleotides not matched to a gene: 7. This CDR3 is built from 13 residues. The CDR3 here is CASRKNLAGEQFF. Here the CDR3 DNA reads TGTGCCAGTAGGAAAAATCTAGCGGGTGAGCAGTTCTTC.

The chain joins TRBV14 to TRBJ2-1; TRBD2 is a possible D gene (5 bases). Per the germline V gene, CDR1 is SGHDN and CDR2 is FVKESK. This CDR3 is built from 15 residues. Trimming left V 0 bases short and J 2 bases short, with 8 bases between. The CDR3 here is CASSQDERTYNEQFF. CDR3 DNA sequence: TGTGCCAGCAGCCAAGACGAGCGGACCTACAATGAGCAGTTCTTC.

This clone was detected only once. The CDR3 sequence: CASSLDQGNAGELFF. The CDR3 region has the DNA TGTGCCAGCAGCTTAGATCAGGGGAATGCCGGGGAGCTGTTTTTT. The chain couples TRBV13 to TRBJ2-2; D might be TRBD1 (6 bases). In germline, CDR1 is PRHDT, CDR2 FYEKMQ (reference sequence). Between the trimmed V and J ends, which lost 1 base and 6 bases, there was a span of 12 bases. The CDR3 runs to 15 residues.

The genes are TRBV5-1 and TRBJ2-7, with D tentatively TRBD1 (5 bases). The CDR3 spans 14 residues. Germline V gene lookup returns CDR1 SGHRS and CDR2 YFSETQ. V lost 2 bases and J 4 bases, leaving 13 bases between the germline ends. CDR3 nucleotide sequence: TGCGCCAGCAGCTTCACCACGCAGGGATACGAGCAGTACTTC. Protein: CASSFTTQGYEQYF.

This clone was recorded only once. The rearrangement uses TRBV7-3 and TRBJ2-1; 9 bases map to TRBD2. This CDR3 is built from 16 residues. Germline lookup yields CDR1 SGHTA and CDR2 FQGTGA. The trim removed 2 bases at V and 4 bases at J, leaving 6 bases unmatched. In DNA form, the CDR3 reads TGTGCCAGCAGCTTACTCGGGACTAGCCAGTACAATGAGCAGTTCTTC. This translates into CASSLLGTSQYNEQFF.

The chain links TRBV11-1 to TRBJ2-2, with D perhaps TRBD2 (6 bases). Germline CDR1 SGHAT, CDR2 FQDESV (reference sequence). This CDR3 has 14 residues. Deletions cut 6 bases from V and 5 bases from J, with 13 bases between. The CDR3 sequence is CASSFGRNTGELFF. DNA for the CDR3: TGTGCCAGCAGTTTTGGGAGGAATACCGGGGAGCTGTTTTTT.

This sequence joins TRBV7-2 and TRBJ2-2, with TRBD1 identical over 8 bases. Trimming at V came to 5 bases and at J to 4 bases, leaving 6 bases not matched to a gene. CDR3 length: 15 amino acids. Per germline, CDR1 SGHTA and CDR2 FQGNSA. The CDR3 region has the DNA TGTGCCAGCAGCCAGGACAGGGTGGGCACCGGGGAGCTGTTTTTT. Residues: CASSQDRVGTGELFF.